Following are 26 T cell receptor beta chains from one sample sequenced in a study of cytotoxic CD8 clonotypes in ibrutinib-treated CLL. Only in-frame clones appear in the TCRdb table, and some are missing; sequencing was by immunoSEQ multiplex PCR. The profile shows approximately 340,000 clones, 67% of them singletons. Source: PBMCs, taken after 36 months of ibrutinib treatment. Receptors originate from a human donor with chronic lymphocytic leukemia.

This clone was found a few times. The V gene is TRBV7-9, the J gene TRBJ2-7, with D unresolved. The CDR3 spans 14 residues. V was clipped by 1 base and J by 5 bases, with 12 bases between them. CDR1 is SEHNR and CDR2 is FQNEAQ in the germline V gene (reference sequence). The CDR3 spells CASSLETMANEQYF. The CDR3 bases are TGTGCCAGCAGCTTAGAGACCATGGCCAACGAGCAGTACTTC. Together with reference TRBV7-9 and TRBJ2-7, the CDR3 gives the full variable domain: DTGVSQNPRHKITKRGQNVTFRCDPISEHNRLYWYRQTLGQGPEFLTYFQNEAQLEKSRLLSDRFSAERPKGSFSTLEIQRTEQGDSAMYLCASSLETMANEQYFGPGTRLTVT.

About this clone itself: Within the sample, other DNA sequences also encode this same CDR3. This chain connects TRBV20-1 to TRBJ2-7, with D unclear. Germline V lookup: CDR1 DFQATT, CDR2 SNEGSKA (reference sequence). This CDR3 contains 11 residues. V lost 1 base, J lost 3 bases, and 4 bases lay in between. This CDR3 reads CSARGDYEQYF. The CDR3 DNA follows: TGCAGTGCTAGAGGAGACTACGAGCAGTACTTC.

The chain links TRBV9 to TRBJ1-6; 9 bases align to TRBD1. The germline V gene has CDR1 SGDLS and CDR2 YYNGEE. Trimming took 3 bases from V and 6 from J; bases not matched to a gene: 7. The CDR3 has 16 amino acids. The CDR3 loop is CASSGATGQGNSPLHF. The CDR3 bases are TGTGCCAGCAGCGGGGCGACGGGACAGGGTAATTCACCCCTCCACTTT.

V usage is TRBV6-1 and J usage is TRBJ2-7, with 7 bases that match TRBD2. Losses at the gene ends were 4 bases for V and 5 bases for J; bases not matched to a gene: 11. The CDR3 extends over 15 amino acids. Germline CDR1 MNHNS, CDR2 SASEGT. CDR3 coding DNA: TGTGCCAGCAGTGCACCGGGACTATACCCTGACGAGCAGTACTTC. Its protein is CASSAPGLYPDEQYF.

The CDR3 is CASSLQVSDTQYF. The CDR3 region has the DNA TGTGCCAGCAGCTTACAGGTCTCAGATACGCAGTATTTT. The chain has TRBV7-3 and TRBJ2-3; D remains unclear. This CDR3 is 13 amino acids long. V was clipped by 2 bases and J by 4 bases, with 7 bases between them. The germline V gene has CDR1 SGHTA and CDR2 FQGTGA.

This sequence joins TRBV7-2 and TRBJ2-1; 8 positions match TRBD2. The CDR3 runs to 14 residues. Germline V gene data show CDR1 as SGHTA and CDR2 as FQGNSA. With 5 bases clipped from V and 8 bases from J, the junction kept 8 bases outside the gene matches. This chain's CDR3 is CASSPREVLDEQFF. The CDR3 DNA is TGTGCCAGCAGCCCGCGGGAGGTACTGGATGAGCAGTTCTTC.

The chain uses TRBV10-1 and TRBJ2-4, with 7 bases that match TRBD1. Germline lookup yields CDR1 WNHNN and CDR2 SYGVQD (reference sequence). V was pared by 6 bases and J by 3 bases, with 5 bases of the junction left unmatched. CDR3 length: 14 amino acids. The CDR3 DNA is TGCGCCAGCAGCGACACAGGGGACAAAAACATTCAGTACTTC. Its translation: CASSDTGDKNIQYF.

This clone was seen a handful of times. This rearrangement joins TRBV15 to TRBJ1-4; D uncertain. Germline V CDR1 and CDR2: LNHNV, YYDKDF (reference sequence). The CDR3 sequence is 17 residues long. V was clipped by 1 base and J by 6 bases, with 18 bases between them. The CDR3 region has the DNA TGTGCCACCAGCAGAGCGCACCGGGGAGGGAACCATGAAAAACTGTTTTTT. Its translation is CATSRAHRGGNHEKLFF.

A single count supports this clone. The chain carries TRBV4-1 and TRBJ2-7, with 8 nucleotides matching TRBD1. Unmatched junction bases numbered 9, after V lost 4 bases and J lost 7 bases. The germline gives CDR1 MGHRA, CDR2 YSYEKL. This CDR3 comprises 14 residues. The CDR3 sequence: CASSPGHRGYEQYF. CDR3 DNA sequence: TGCGCCAGCAGCCCAGGGCACAGGGGGTATGAGCAGTACTTC.

This clone came up a few times. The chain has TRBV13 and TRBJ2-7; no clear D. The CDR3 has 13 residues. The germline gives CDR1 PRHDT, CDR2 FYEKMQ (reference sequence). Trimming shortened V by 4 bases and J by 0 bases, and 7 bases separated the two germline ends. The DNA of the CDR3 is TGTGCCAGCAGCTCCTGGGGCTCCTACGAGCAGTACTTC. Translated, it gives CASSSWGSYEQYF. Using reference TRBV13 and TRBJ2-7 for the parts outside the CDR3, the full variable domain is AAGVIQSPRHLIKEKRETATLKCYPIPRHDTVYWYQQGPGQDPQFLISFYEKMQSDKGSIPDRFSAQQFSDYHSELNMSSLELGDSALYFCASSSWGSYEQYFGPGTRLTVT.

This clone has only a few counts. The V and J genes are TRBV27 and TRBJ1-5; the D gene is possibly TRBD1 (5 bases). CDR3 size: 17 residues. Germline V gene data show CDR1 as MNHEY and CDR2 as SMNVEV (reference sequence). V lost 0 bases, J lost 4 bases, and 16 bases lay in between. CDR3: CASSLSGLGAPNQPQHF. The CDR3 DNA sequence: TGTGCCAGCAGTTTATCAGGCTTAGGGGCCCCAAATCAGCCCCAGCATTTT.

The chain recombines TRBV7-2 with TRBJ1-2, with no clear D. V was clipped by 2 bases and J by 6 bases, with 7 bases between them. From germline, CDR1 is SGHTA and CDR2 FQGNSA. This CDR3 spans 12 amino acids. Here the CDR3 reads CASSLIRHGYTF. CDR3 nucleotide sequence: TGTGCCAGCAGCTTAATCCGTCATGGCTACACCTTC.

This chain joins TRBV18 and TRBJ1-2; no reliable D call. The V end was cut by 1 base, the J end by 0 bases, with 9 bases between. The germline gives CDR1 KGHSH, CDR2 LQKENI. The CDR3 contains 15 residues. This CDR3 reads CASSPLQPANYGYTF. The CDR3, as DNA: TGTGCCAGCTCACCACTACAGCCTGCTAACTATGGCTACACCTTC. Supplemented by reference TRBV18 and TRBJ1-2, the full variable domain reads NAGVMQNPRHLVRRRGQEARLRCSPMKGHSHVYWYRQLPEEGLKFMVYLQKENIIDESGMPKERFSAEFPKEGPSILRIQQVVRGDSAAYFCASSPLQPANYGYTFGSGTRLTVV.

This clone came up a few times. V usage is TRBV29-1 and J usage is TRBJ2-7, with D perhaps matching TRBD1 (6 bases). This CDR3 spans 14 amino acids. V was pared by 5 bases and J by 2 bases, with 16 bases between. CDR1 is SQVTM, CDR2 ANQGSEA, per germline. The CDR3 loop reads CSVTPQQGPYEQYF. CDR3 DNA sequence: TGCAGCGTTACTCCCCAACAGGGCCCCTACGAGCAGTACTTC.

The rearrangement joins TRBV10-3 to TRBJ2-1; TRBD1 agrees at 7 bases. There are 12 residues in the CDR3. Trimming took 10 bases from V and 2 from J; bases not matched to a gene: 2. Germline assignment: CDR1 ENHRY and CDR2 SYGVKD. The CDR3 is CATGGPYNEQFF. The CDR3 bases are TGTGCCACAGGGGGACCCTACAATGAGCAGTTCTTC.

The chain joins TRBV5-5 to TRBJ2-2; D remains unclear. The germline V and J ends were trimmed by 4 bases and 5 bases, with 9 bases remaining between them. Germline V gene data show CDR1 as SGHKS and CDR2 as YYEKEE (reference sequence). The CDR3 consists of 13 residues. The CDR3 DNA reads TGTGCCAGCAGCGGTGACGGGACCGGGGAGCTGTTTTTT. It is translated as CASSGDGTGELFF.

This clone was seen more than once but under ten times. The rearrangement joins TRBV9 to TRBJ2-2; possibly TRBD1 for D (5 bases). The length of the CDR3 is 16 residues. With 4 bases removed from V and 6 bases from J, the gap between germline ends came to 19 bases. Looked up from germline, CDR1 is SGDLS and CDR2 is YYNGEE. CDR3 residues: CASSSRTIFHAGELFF. CDR3 in DNA: TGTGCCAGCAGCAGTCGGACAATATTTCATGCCGGGGAGCTGTTTTTT.

This chain uses TRBV27 with TRBJ2-3; 8 nucleotides line up with TRBD1. CDR1 MNHEY and CDR2 SMNVEV come from the germline V gene (reference sequence). J was trimmed by 9 bases and V by 5 bases; bases with no gene match: 4. The CDR3 covers 12 residues. The CDR3 coding sequence is TGTGCCAGCAGTCTCGGACAGGGAACGCAGTATTTT. The encoded protein is CASSLGQGTQYF.

This rearrangement joins TRBV7-9 to TRBJ2-7, with 7 bases matching TRBD2. Trimming cost V 0 bases and J 6 bases; bases outside gene matches: 11. Per germline, CDR1 SEHNR and CDR2 FQNEAQ (reference sequence). This CDR3 has 16 residues. CDR3 nucleotides: TGTGCCAGCAGCTTAGCGCCCGGGACTAAGTTCCGCGAGCAGTACTTC. Translation: CASSLAPGTKFREQYF.

V and J are TRBV7-3 and TRBJ1-2; D remains unclear. Germline V gene lookup returns CDR1 SGHTA and CDR2 FQGTGA. The CDR3 contains 15 residues. The ends were cut back, 5 bases at V and 2 bases at J, with 15 bases in the middle. The CDR3 DNA sequence: TGTGCCAGCAGCCTGGGTCCCCTTACGAACTATGGCTACACCTTC. This gives the protein CASSLGPLTNYGYTF.

This clone occurred many times. This chain links TRBV5-4 with TRBJ2-1; 8 nucleotides align to TRBD2. The length of the CDR3 is 17 residues. Trimming at V came to 4 bases and at J to 8 bases, leaving 17 bases not matched to a gene. Germline assignment: CDR1 SGHNT and CDR2 YYREEE (reference sequence). The CDR3 reads CASSGGIFSGGLDEQFF. The CDR3, as DNA: TGTGCCAGCAGCGGAGGTATATTCAGCGGGGGTTTGGATGAGCAGTTCTTC.

V usage is TRBV18 and J usage is TRBJ1-6; D call uncertain. CDR1 is KGHSH and CDR2 is LQKENI in the germline V gene. Trimming cost V 6 bases and J 10 bases, with 16 bases left between them. The CDR3 is 14 amino acids. CDR3 region: CASSLGPPTSPLHF. In DNA, the CDR3 is TGTGCCAGCTCTTTGGGCCCTCCTACCTCACCCCTCCACTTT.

This chain joins TRBV6-5 and TRBJ1-2; TRBD1 might be the D (5 bases). Germline lookup yields CDR1 MNHEY and CDR2 SVGAGI. CDR3 length equals 15 residues. Trimming pared 2 bases from V and 5 bases from J, leaving 15 bases between. CDR3 residues: CASSYRVTAPYGYTF. As DNA, the CDR3 is TGTGCCAGCAGTTACCGTGTGACAGCACCATATGGCTACACCTTC.

J is TRBJ2-5 and V is TRBV11-3; D might be TRBD2 (7 bases). This CDR3 comprises 16 residues. The V gene lost 2 bases and the J gene lost 0 bases, with 13 bases spanning the gap. From germline, CDR1 is SGHNT and CDR2 YENEEA. This chain's CDR3 is CASSLRGGLYQETQYF. The CDR3 DNA is TGTGCCAGCAGCTTAAGGGGGGGTCTGTACCAAGAGACCCAGTACTTC.

The genes are TRBV5-1 and TRBJ2-7; weak D call: TRBD2 (6 bases). V lost 3 bases and J 5 bases, leaving 21 bases between the germline ends. This CDR3 comprises 16 residues. Germline assignment: CDR1 SGHRS and CDR2 YFSETQ. The CDR3 spells CASSWLRGPTFNEQYF. Here the CDR3 DNA reads TGCGCCAGCAGCTGGTTGCGGGGTCCCACCTTTAACGAGCAGTACTTC.

This chain joins TRBV18 and TRBJ2-5; D gene uncertain. CDR3 length: 12 residues. The germline CDR1 and CDR2 sequences are KGHSH and LQKENI. Trimming pared 3 bases from V and 5 bases from J, leaving 7 bases between. CDR3 amino acids: CASSPEMETQYF. The DNA of the CDR3 is TGTGCCAGCTCACCCGAGATGGAGACCCAGTACTTC. The full variable domain, in which reference TRBV18 and TRBJ2-5 provide the parts outside the CDR3, is NAGVMQNPRHLVRRRGQEARLRCSPMKGHSHVYWYRQLPEEGLKFMVYLQKENIIDESGMPKERFSAEFPKEGPSILRIQQVVRGDSAAYFCASSPEMETQYFGPGTRLLVL.